Below are 16 T cell receptor beta chains sequenced from a single sample in a study of technical replicates of blood from a handful of donors. Measured with immunoSEQ multiplex PCR; TCRdb has only the in-frame clones, and not every one. The sample lists some 70,000 clones; 95% to 98% were seen once. The material sequenced was T cells isolated from PBMCs. The receptors derive from a human donor in good health.

The chain employs TRBV9 and TRBJ1-2; a weak D match, TRBD1 (5 bases). Between the trimmed V and J ends, which lost 5 bases and 2 bases, there was a span of 16 bases. Germline V CDR1 and CDR2: SGDLS, YYNGEE. CDR3 length: 15 amino acids. CDR3 DNA: TGTGCCAGCAGTTCTTCCAGGGAGGAGAACTATGGCTACACCTTC. Translated, it gives CASSSSREENYGYTF.

CDR3 region: CASSEGQVETDTQYF. CDR3 sequence (DNA): TGTGCCAGCAGTGAAGGGCAGGTAGAGACAGATACGCAGTATTTT. The chain carries TRBV6-1 and TRBJ2-3; no firm D call. The CDR3 is 15 residues long. Germline values: CDR1 MNHNS, CDR2 SASEGT. V was shortened by 1 base and J by 3 bases, with 11 bases between the two germline ends.

CDR3 region: CASRGTAYGYTF. The CDR3 coding sequence is TGTGCCAGCAGGGGGACAGCCTATGGCTACACCTTC. V is TRBV5-6 and J is TRBJ1-2; 7 bases fit TRBD1. The CDR3 loop spans 12 amino acids. Germline CDR1 is SGHDT and CDR2 is YYEEEE. J gave up 4 bases and V 5 bases, and 2 bases lay outside the gene matches.

The chain combines TRBV30 with TRBJ2-5; 13 nucleotides agree with TRBD2. CDR1 GTSNPN and CDR2 SVGIG come from the germline V gene (reference sequence). CDR3 length equals 18 residues. The junction had 13 bases not matched to a gene; V was cut back by 3 bases and J by 3 bases. The DNA of the CDR3 is TGTGCCTGGAGGCAGGGGATTTTAGGACTAGCGGGAGAAGAGACCCAGTACTTC. This codes for CAWRQGILGLAGEETQYF.

The chain has TRBV9 and TRBJ2-3; TRBD1 agrees at 7 bases. The CDR3 runs 15 residues. V dropped 0 bases and J dropped 2; count of bases not matched to a gene: 3. CDR1 and CDR2 (germline): SGDLS, YYNGEE. CDR3 in amino acids: CASSVEGQITDTQYF. The CDR3 nucleotides are TGTGCCAGCAGCGTAGAGGGACAGATCACAGATACGCAGTATTTT. Combining the CDR3 with reference TRBV9 and TRBJ2-3 gives the whole variable domain DSGVTQTPKHLITATGQRVTLRCSPRSGDLSVYWYQQSLDQGLQFLIQYYNGEERAKGNILERFSAQQFPDLHSELNLSSLELGDSALYFCASSVEGQITDTQYFGPGTRLTVL.

The chain carries TRBV5-4 and TRBJ2-1; TRBD1 is a possible D gene (5 bases). The CDR3 has 14 residues. The ends were cut back, 7 bases at V and 8 bases at J, with 19 bases in the middle. In germline, CDR1 is SGHNT, CDR2 YYREEE (reference sequence). CDR3 coding DNA: TGTGCCAGCCGCTCTCCAGGGAATACTTATGAGCAGTTCTTC. Protein: CASRSPGNTYEQFF.

This chain joins TRBV29-1 and TRBJ1-1, with D unresolved. V lost 4 bases to trimming and J lost 1 base, with 10 bases between them. The CDR3 runs to 13 residues. The V gene's germline CDR1 is SQVTM and CDR2 ANQGSEA. CDR3 sequence: CSVVVRENTEAFF. The CDR3 nucleotides read TGCAGCGTTGTTGTTCGGGAGAACACTGAAGCTTTCTTT.

V gene TRBV19 combines with J gene TRBJ2-1; D is perhaps TRBD2 (6 bases). The CDR3 is 13 amino acids. Germline V gene lookup returns CDR1 LNHDA and CDR2 SQIVND (reference sequence). The CDR3 coding sequence is TGTGCTAGCGGACCTACTACCTACAATGAGCAGTTCTTC. It encodes CASGPTTYNEQFF.

The V and J genes are TRBV6-5 and TRBJ2-7, with 7 bases identical to TRBD2. The V segment lost 0 bases and the J segment 1 base; nucleotides outside the gene matches: 6. This CDR3 spans 16 amino acids. Looked up from germline, CDR1 is MNHEY and CDR2 is SVGAGI. The CDR3 sequence is CASSYSMGGVSYEQYF. The CDR3 bases are TGTGCCAGCAGTTACTCGATGGGAGGGGTATCCTACGAGCAGTACTTC.

Only one count was recorded for this clone. V gene TRBV13 combines with J gene TRBJ2-1; 9 bases are shared with TRBD2. The CDR3 contains 16 residues. V shed 4 bases and J 4 bases; nucleotides not matched to a gene: 8. Germline V gene sequence: CDR1 PRHDT, CDR2 FYEKMQ (reference sequence). The CDR3 here is CASSSRSGSGYNEQFF. CDR3 DNA: TGTGCCAGCAGCTCTCGTAGCGGGAGTGGTTACAATGAGCAGTTCTTC.

This chain links TRBV21-1 with TRBJ1-6; TRBD1 was called by the table and not checked on the DNA. TRBV21-1 is a documented pseudogene. The CDR3 is made up of 14 amino acids. CDR3 in DNA: TGTGCCAGCATCCTGGGACAGGGGGATTCACCCCTCCACTTT. Its translation: CASILGQGDSPLHF.

This chain uses TRBV20-1 with TRBJ2-1; TRBD2 is a possible D gene (6 bases). Germline values: CDR1 DFQATT, CDR2 SNEGSKA (reference sequence). The CDR3 runs to 10 residues. The germline V and J ends were trimmed by 6 bases and 14 bases, with 14 bases remaining between them. This CDR3 reads CSARRDREFF. CDR3 coding DNA: TGCAGTGCAAGGCGGGACCGCGAGTTCTTC.

The chain is built from TRBV5-1 and TRBJ1-2; 10 positions match TRBD1. This CDR3 has 15 amino acids. Germline assignment: CDR1 SGHRS and CDR2 YFSETQ. V lost 4 bases, J lost 3 bases, and 6 bases stayed unmatched. DNA for the CDR3: TGCGCCAGCAGCCTGACAGGGACAGGGGACTATGGCTACACCTTC. The encoded protein is CASSLTGTGDYGYTF.

This clone appeared once. The chain combines TRBV6-1 with TRBJ1-2; D gene unclear. This CDR3 has 15 residues. Germline CDR1 and CDR2: MNHNS and SASEGT. V shed 6 bases and J shed 0 bases, with 14 bases lying between them. CDR3 sequence reads: CASRTAGTPNYGYTF. CDR3 bases: TGTGCCAGCAGAACTGCGGGAACCCCTAACTATGGCTACACCTTC.

In this sample, this clone turned up once. The chain has TRBV5-4 and TRBJ2-1, with D uncertain. V was pared by 0 bases and J by 5 bases, with 3 bases between. CDR3 length: 12 residues. Germline CDR1 is SGHNT and CDR2 is YYREEE (reference sequence). CDR3 region: CASSLGNNEQFF. The CDR3 DNA reads as TGTGCCAGCAGCTTGGGTAACAATGAGCAGTTCTTC.

V usage is TRBV9 and J usage is TRBJ1-2, with D perhaps matching TRBD1 (6 bases). Germline CDR1 and CDR2: SGDLS and YYNGEE. CDR3 size: 15 residues. V was clipped by 3 bases and J by 4 bases, with 16 bases between them. The CDR3 DNA is TGTGCCAGCAGCGGCCCGGGGGGGCGCGTCTATGGCTACACCTTC. It codes for CASSGPGGRVYGYTF.